This T cell receptor beta chain was captured by sequencing in a study of shared clonotypes between healthy human individuals. V was pared by 1 base and J by 8 bases, with 4 bases between. This CDR3 is built from 11 residues. The germline gives CDR1 SGHKS, CDR2 YYEKEE (reference sequence). On sorted subsets, replicate PCRs used about 200 ng DNA, or 31,000 or so T cell genomes. The table came from immunoSEQ multiplex PCR; TCRdb's copy has only in-frame clones and leaves some out. The repertoire consists of approximately 400,000 clones, with around 96% occurring once and the leading ten covering around 0.32%.

The sequenced material came from memory CD8+ T cells sorted from blood. The sample's subset: CD45RO+ cells pooled with CCR7-negative TemRA cells. The chain combines TRBV5-5 with TRBJ1-3; no clear D. This sequence originates from a man aged 30 to 39 in good health. DNA for the CDR3: TGTGCCAGCAGCTTGTACGACACCATATATTTT. Amino acid sequence: CASSLYDTIYF.